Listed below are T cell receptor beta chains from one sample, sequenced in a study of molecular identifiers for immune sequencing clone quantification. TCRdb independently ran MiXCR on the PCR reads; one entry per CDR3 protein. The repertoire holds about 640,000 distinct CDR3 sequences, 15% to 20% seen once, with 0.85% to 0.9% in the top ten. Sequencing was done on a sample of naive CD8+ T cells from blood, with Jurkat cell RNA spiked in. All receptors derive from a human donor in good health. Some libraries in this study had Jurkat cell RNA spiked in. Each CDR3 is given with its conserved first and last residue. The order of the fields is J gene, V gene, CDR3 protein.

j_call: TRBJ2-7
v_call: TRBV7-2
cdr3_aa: CASSLGPLAGGRRSYEQYF

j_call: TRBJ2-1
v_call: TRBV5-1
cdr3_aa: CASSREQDRYNEQFF

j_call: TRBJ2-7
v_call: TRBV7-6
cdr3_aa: CASSPRGYHEQYF

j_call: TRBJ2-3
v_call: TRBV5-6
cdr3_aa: CASSDEETGDFGTDTQYF

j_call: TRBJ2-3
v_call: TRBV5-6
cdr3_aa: CASSLGRGSDTQYF

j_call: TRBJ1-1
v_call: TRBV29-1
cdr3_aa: CSVLGTALSNTEAFF

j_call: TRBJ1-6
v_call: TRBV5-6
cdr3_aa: CASSLSDRAASPLHF

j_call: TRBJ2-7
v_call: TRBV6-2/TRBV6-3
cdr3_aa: CASSQEDYEQYF

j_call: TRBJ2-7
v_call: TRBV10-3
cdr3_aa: CATRDRAPYEQYF

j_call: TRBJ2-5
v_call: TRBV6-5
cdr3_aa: CASSLQRQGETQYF

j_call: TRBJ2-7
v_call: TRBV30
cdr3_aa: CAWSLPCSYEQYF

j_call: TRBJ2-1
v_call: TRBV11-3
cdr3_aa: CASSLVGTINEQFF

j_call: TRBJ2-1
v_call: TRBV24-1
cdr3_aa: CATSDMDGNNEQFF

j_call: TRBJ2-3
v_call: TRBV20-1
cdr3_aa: CSANLLWTSGGFSTDTQYF

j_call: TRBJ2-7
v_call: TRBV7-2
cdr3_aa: CASSFHGFSYEQYF

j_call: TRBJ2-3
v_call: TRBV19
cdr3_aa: CACSRTSTDTQYF

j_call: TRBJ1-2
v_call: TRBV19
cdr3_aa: CASSISGLELNYGYTF

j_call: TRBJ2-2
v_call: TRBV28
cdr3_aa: CASSLPHTAGELFF

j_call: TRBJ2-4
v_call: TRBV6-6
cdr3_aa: CASGGAKNIQYF

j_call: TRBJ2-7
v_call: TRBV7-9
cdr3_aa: CASSLGPGDRVYEQYF

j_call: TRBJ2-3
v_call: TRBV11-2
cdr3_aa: CASSLAPPGTSGGALTDTQYF

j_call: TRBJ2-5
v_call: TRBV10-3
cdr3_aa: CAIGLAETPGETQYF

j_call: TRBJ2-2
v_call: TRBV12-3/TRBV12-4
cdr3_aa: CASILAPGELFF

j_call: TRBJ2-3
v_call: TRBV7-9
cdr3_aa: CASSLGLAVGTDTQYF

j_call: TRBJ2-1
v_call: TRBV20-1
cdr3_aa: CSASPRSGVSYNEQFF

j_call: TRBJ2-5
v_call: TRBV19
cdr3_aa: CASSRGTGGETQYF

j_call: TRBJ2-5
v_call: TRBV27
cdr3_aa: CASSLIGSYQETQYF

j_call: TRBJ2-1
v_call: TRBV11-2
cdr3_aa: CASNPTAGAYNEQFF

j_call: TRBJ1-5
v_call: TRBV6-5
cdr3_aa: CASSPTGTGESLPRWNQPQHF

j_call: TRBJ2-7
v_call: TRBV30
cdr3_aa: CAWSVDVRDYEQYF

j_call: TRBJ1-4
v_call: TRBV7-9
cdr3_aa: CASSSTFENEKLFF

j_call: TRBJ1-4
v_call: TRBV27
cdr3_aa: CASSRMGQWNEKLFF

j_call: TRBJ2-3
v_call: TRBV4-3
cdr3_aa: CASSQDRALSSTDTQYF

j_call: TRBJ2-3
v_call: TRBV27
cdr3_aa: CASSPLVWSDTQYF

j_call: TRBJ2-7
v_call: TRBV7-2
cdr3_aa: CASSFGTSGEPDRTYEQYF

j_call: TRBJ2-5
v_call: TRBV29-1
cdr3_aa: CSVETTGVWTQYF

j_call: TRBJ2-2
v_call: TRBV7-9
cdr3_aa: CAMLDSADTGELFF

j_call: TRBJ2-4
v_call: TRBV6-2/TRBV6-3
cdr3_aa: CASSYVGLAKNIQYF

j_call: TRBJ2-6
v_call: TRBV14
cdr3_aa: CASSQVPFSGANVLTF

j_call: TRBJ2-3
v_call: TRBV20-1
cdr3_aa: CSASPRLREGLDTQYF

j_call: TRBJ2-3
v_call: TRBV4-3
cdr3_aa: CASSQGTSRRDAQYF

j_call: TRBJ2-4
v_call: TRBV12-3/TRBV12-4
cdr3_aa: CASRRSGVQYF

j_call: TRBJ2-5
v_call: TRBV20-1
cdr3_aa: CSARLGSGKTQYF

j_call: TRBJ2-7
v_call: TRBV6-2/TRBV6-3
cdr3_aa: CASSPPGGAGIYEQYF

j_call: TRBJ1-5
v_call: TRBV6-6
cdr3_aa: CASSPSGGSQPQHF

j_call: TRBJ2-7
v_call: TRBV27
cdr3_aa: CASKDRATDYEQYF

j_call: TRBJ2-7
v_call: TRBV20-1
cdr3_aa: CSARSKSSGRFNERYF

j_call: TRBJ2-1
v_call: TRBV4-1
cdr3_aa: CASSPIWDSSYNEQFF

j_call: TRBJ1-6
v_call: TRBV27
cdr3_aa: CASNPWGTGSSPLHF

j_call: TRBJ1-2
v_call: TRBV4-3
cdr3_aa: CASSQDSYFNYGYTF

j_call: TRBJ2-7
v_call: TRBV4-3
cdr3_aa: CASSQQDSRTYEQYF

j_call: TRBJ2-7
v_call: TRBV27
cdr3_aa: CASSYAGSSYEQYF

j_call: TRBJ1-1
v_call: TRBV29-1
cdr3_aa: CSVEIGDTEAFF

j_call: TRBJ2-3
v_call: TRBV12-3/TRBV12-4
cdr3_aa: CASSLAGYAGGSTDTQYF